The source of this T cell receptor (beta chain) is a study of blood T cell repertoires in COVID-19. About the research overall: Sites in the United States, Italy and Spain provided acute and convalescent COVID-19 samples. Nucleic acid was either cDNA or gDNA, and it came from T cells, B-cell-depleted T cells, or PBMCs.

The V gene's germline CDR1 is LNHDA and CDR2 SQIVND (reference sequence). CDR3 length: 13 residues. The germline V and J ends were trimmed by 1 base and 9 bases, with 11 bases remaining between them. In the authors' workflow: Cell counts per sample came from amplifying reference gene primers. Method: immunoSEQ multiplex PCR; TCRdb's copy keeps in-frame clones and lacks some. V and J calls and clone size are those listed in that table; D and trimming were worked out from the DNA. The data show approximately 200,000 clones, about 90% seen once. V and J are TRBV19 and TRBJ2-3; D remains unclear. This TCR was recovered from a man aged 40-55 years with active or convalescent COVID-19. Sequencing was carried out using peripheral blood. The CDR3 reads CASSIGRDTTQYF. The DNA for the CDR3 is TGTGCCAGTAGTATAGGCCGCGACACCACGCAGTATTTT.